The 18 T cell receptor beta chains in this list originate from one sample, sequenced in a study of identical twins. One entry per CDR3 protein results from TCRdb running MiXCR on the 5' RACE reads. The sample contains over 550,000 distinct CDR3 sequences, around 7.4% of which appear only once. The same data also contributed to another study, on yellow fever vaccine responses in identical twins.

Sequencing was performed on PBMCs. The receptors derive from a woman between 18 and 29 years old in good health.

There are many counts of this clonotype. V is TRBV12-3 or TRBV12-4 and J is TRBJ1-1; no clear D gene. The CDR3 contains 13 residues. V lost 2 bases, J lost 2 bases, and 6 bases lay in between. The CDR3 is CASSLRLNTEAFF. CDR3 coding DNA: TGTGCCAGCAGTTTACGGTTAAACACTGAAGCTTTCTTT.

This clonotype occurred a few times. V is TRBV29-1 and J is TRBJ1-1; D unclear. This CDR3 contains 13 residues. CDR1 and CDR2 (germline): SQVTM, ANQGSEA. Between the trimmed V and J ends, which lost 4 bases and 0 bases, there was a span of 9 bases. In DNA form, the CDR3 reads TGCAGCGTTGTAGGGATCATGAACACTGAAGCTTTCTTT. Translated: CSVVGIMNTEAFF.

This clonotype has ten or more counts. V is TRBV29-1 and J is TRBJ2-7; 10 bases align to TRBD2. The CDR3 contains 14 residues. The ends lost 2 bases at V and 4 bases at J; junction bases unmatched: 5. Germline CDR1 is SQVTM and CDR2 is ANQGSEA. In nucleotides, the CDR3 is TGCAGCGTTGAACTCCCGGGACTAGCGTACGAGCAGTACTTC. Amino acid sequence: CSVELPGLAYEQYF.

The table lists this clonotype with many counts. The J gene is TRBJ2-1, the V gene TRBV7-2; 9 bases agree with TRBD2. CDR3 size: 17 residues. V dropped 0 bases and J dropped 5; count of bases not matched to a gene: 8. From germline, CDR1 is SGHTA and CDR2 FQGNSA. The CDR3 nucleotides read TGTGCCAGCAGCTTAGCGGCCGCGCCTAGCGGGAACAATGAGCAGTTCTTC. Protein sequence: CASSLAAAPSGNNEQFF.

V is TRBV28 and J is TRBJ2-7; 7 nucleotides agree with TRBD2. Germline V gives CDR1 MDHEN, CDR2 SYDVKM. V trimming: 4 bases; J trimming: 3 bases; junction bases outside the gene matches: 6. This CDR3 has 14 amino acids. The CDR3 sequence: CASSSGLGGYEQYF. The CDR3 DNA reads as TGTGCCAGCAGTTCCGGACTAGGCGGCTACGAGCAGTACTTC.

The chain recombines TRBV29-1 with TRBJ2-2; D is ambiguous. CDR1 is SQVTM, CDR2 ANQGSEA, per germline. Trimming left V 4 bases short and J 2 bases short, with 5 bases between. The CDR3 length is 12 residues. DNA for the CDR3: TGCAGCGTTGGAACCAACACCGGGGAGCTGTTTTTT. Its protein is CSVGTNTGELFF.

The chain couples TRBV12-3 or TRBV12-4 to TRBJ1-1, with D tentatively TRBD1 (6 bases). The V gene lost 6 bases and the J gene lost 4 bases, with 15 bases spanning the gap. This CDR3 is 14 amino acids long. The CDR3 bases are TGTGCCAGCAGCCACGAGCTAGGGGGCACTGAAGCTTTCTTT. The encoded protein is CASSHELGGTEAFF.

This clonotype was observed at least ten times. The chain links TRBV6-5 to TRBJ2-3, with D possibly matching TRBD1 (6 bases). This CDR3 has 14 residues. The germline V gene encodes CDR1 MNHEY and CDR2 SVGAGI. Trimming removed 4 bases from V and 2 bases from J, with 10 bases in between. Written as DNA, the CDR3 is TGTGCCAGCAGTTTAGGACAGACCACAGATACGCAGTATTTT. This translates into CASSLGQTTDTQYF.

There are a few counts of this clonotype. The chain carries TRBV5-6 and TRBJ1-6, with D possibly being TRBD1 (5 bases). Germline V gives CDR1 SGHDT, CDR2 YYEEEE. Trimming shortened V by 3 bases and J by 7 bases, and 11 bases separated the two germline ends. The CDR3 consists of 14 residues. CDR3 protein: CASSSGTINSPLHF. The CDR3 region has the DNA TGTGCCAGCAGCTCCGGGACTATAAATTCACCCCTCCACTTT.

This clonotype came up a few times. This chain uses TRBV13 with TRBJ1-4; possibly TRBD1 for D (5 bases). CDR1 and CDR2 from the germline V gene are PRHDT and FYEKMQ (reference sequence). The CDR3 is made up of 16 amino acids. V dropped 2 bases and J dropped 0 bases, with 10 bases sitting between them. CDR3 loop: CASSLQGTPTNEKLFF. DNA of the CDR3: TGTGCCAGCAGCTTACAGGGAACTCCAACTAATGAAAAACTGTTTTTT.

This clonotype was detected only a few times. The V and J genes are TRBV6-1 and TRBJ2-1, with D perhaps matching TRBD2 (6 bases). V was pared by 2 bases and J by 10 bases, with 12 bases between. Germline V CDR1 and CDR2: MNHNS, SASEGT. This CDR3 is 13 amino acids long. CDR3 amino acids: CASSESRDLEQFF. The CDR3 DNA is TGTGCCAGCAGTGAATCAAGGGACTTAGAGCAGTTCTTC.

This clonotype showed up many times. The rearrangement uses TRBV3-1 and TRBJ2-1; a possible D gene is TRBD1 (5 bases). CDR3 size: 14 residues. V was pared by 6 bases and J by 9 bases, with 18 bases between. Germline CDR1 LGHDT, CDR2 YNNKEL (reference sequence). The CDR3 nucleotides read TGTGCCAGCAGGGACACCCGGACGTACGGTGAGCAGTTCTTC. This encodes CASRDTRTYGEQFF.

The CDR3 region is CASSPPGHAYQPQHF. DNA for the CDR3: TGTGCCAGCAGTCCCCCGGGACACGCTTATCAGCCCCAGCATTTT. The chain employs TRBV28 and TRBJ1-5, with D maybe TRBD1 (6 bases). CDR3 length: 15 residues. The V end was cut by 5 bases, the J end by 5 bases, with 16 bases between. Germline V CDR1 and CDR2: MDHEN, SYDVKM.

V gene TRBV5-1 combines with J gene TRBJ2-3; D is possibly TRBD1 (6 bases). The V and J ends lost 4 bases and 0 bases respectively, with 15 bases between them. CDR1 is SGHRS and CDR2 is YFSETQ in the germline V gene. The CDR3 contains 16 residues. CDR3 sequence: CASSPFPGQSTDTQYF. In DNA, the CDR3 is TGCGCCAGCAGCCCGTTCCCGGGACAAAGCACAGATACGCAGTATTTT.

This chain links TRBV27 with TRBJ2-1; D gene unclear. Germline CDR1 reads MNHEY; CDR2 reads SMNVEV (reference sequence). This CDR3 is built from 16 residues. The V end lost 5 bases, the J end lost 3 bases, and 17 bases lay between the germline ends. The CDR3 DNA is TGTGCCAGCAGTATTTCCCTAGGTCACTACTACAATGAGCAGTTCTTC. Encoded protein: CASSISLGHYYNEQFF.

The J gene is TRBJ2-1, the V gene TRBV7-8; the D is unclear. Trimming pared 5 bases from V and 7 bases from J, leaving 12 bases between. CDR1 is SGHVS, CDR2 FQNEAQ, per germline. The CDR3 length is 13 residues. DNA for the CDR3: TGTGCCAGCAGCCTAAACAGACCTAATGAGCAGTTCTTC. Translating gives CASSLNRPNEQFF. The variable domain in full, with the rest retrieved from reference TRBV7-8 and TRBJ2-1, is GAGVSQSPRYKVAKRGQDVALRCDPISGHVSLFWYQQALGQGPEFLTYFQNEAQLDKSGLPSDRFFAERPEGSVSTLKIQRTQQEDSAVYLCASSLNRPNEQFFGPGTRLTVL.

The V gene is TRBV7-9, the J gene TRBJ2-5; the D gene is possibly TRBD2 (5 bases). Trimming took off 4 bases at V and 3 bases at J, with 15 bases between the two ends. The CDR3 is 15 residues long. CDR1 is SEHNR, CDR2 FQNEAQ, per germline (reference sequence). Here the CDR3 reads CASSSGSSVEETQYF. As DNA, the CDR3 is TGTGCCAGCAGCTCGGGGAGTAGCGTGGAAGAGACCCAGTACTTC.

The sample holds many counts of this clonotype. The V and J genes are TRBV29-1 and TRBJ2-7, with 13 bases fitting TRBD2. J was trimmed by 0 bases and V by 2 bases; bases with no gene match: 1. CDR1 is SQVTM, CDR2 ANQGSEA, per germline. The CDR3 has 15 amino acids. The CDR3 nucleotides are TGCAGCGTTGAACGGACTAGCGGGGGCTCCTACGAGCAGTACTTC. Translation gives CSVERTSGGSYEQYF.